This T cell receptor beta chain was profiled in a study of cytomegalovirus exposure and HLA in healthy donors (dated by TCRdb to 2016 to 2017). Some background on the complete study: In an earlier analysis of roughly 590 of the donors, 276 Gb of sequence data and about 110 million unique TCR beta sequences from 150 million to 200 million T cells were reported. An earlier analysis of some 500 of the donors used high-throughput TCR beta sequencing to judge whether each TCR beta V gene segment behaved as functional or pseudogenic. Class I and class II HLA loci were covered by the typing at four-digit resolution. A later analysis re-examined previously published TCR beta repertoires from roughly 720 donors and added high-resolution HLA genotyping to investigate patterns of TCR occurrence. Donor age, sex, ethnicity and CMV serostatus were collected together with the repertoire data. About 310 gigabases of sequencing data and tens of millions of unique TCR sequences were included in an early release covering 550 to 800 HLA-typed donors. A handful of DR-DQ haplotypes were handled as single units for association and clustering because linkage in the cohort was strong. The number of donors typed differed by locus, with 629-630 for A, B, C, DRB1 and DQB1, around 500 for DQA1, over 600 for DPA1, and under 490 for DPB1. Among 300 to 450 genotyped donors of the cohort, an average of around 240,000 unique TCR beta nucleotide sequences were sequenced per donor, around a sixth of them non-productive. All discovery cohort repertoires had been generated on a single sequencing platform. The study combined high-throughput TCR immunosequencing, statistical association of individual TCRs with disease status, and machine learning to predict cytomegalovirus infection status. In the later analysis, no new phenotypic data were used to find candidate immune exposures; instead, reliance was placed on TCR beta sequences and their occurrence across donors. The study profiled the T cell repertoires of some 610 subjects by immunosequencing and related them to cytomegalovirus serostatus. The study aimed to test whether cataloging public T cell receptors could reveal signatures of past pathogen exposure. Along with the approximately 700-subject first cohort, a separate validation cohort of roughly 110 different subjects was used. Of the approximately 400 genotyped donors, 65% to 90% fell in the genetic ancestry cluster associated with self-reported Caucasian donors. A later genetic analysis used genome-wide SNP genotypes for about 55% of the 666 donors, treating that subset as a discovery cohort. What the study reported, not specific to this receptor: In a later analysis, most CMV-associated TCR beta chains were found to appear HLA-restricted, with HLA associations seemingly driven largely by CMV exposure. The cohort was sequenced for TCR beta chains only, and without alpha or paired-chain data the features that could be detected were limited. Roughly uniform sequencing depth across donors was assumed in presence/absence analyses, although this assumption may not hold. The classifier was reported to diagnose cytomegalovirus status with high specificity and sensitivity in both the original and validation cohorts. The study listed around 160 TCR beta chains as associated with cytomegalovirus. Most TCR sequences were seen in very few donors, while some public TCRs were found in many individuals. In a later analysis, HLA-associated TCR beta chains showed more clonal expansion and lower generation probabilities than non-associated chains that were equally common. When HLA alleles, especially DR and DQ, strongly co-occurred, TCR associations were difficult to assign to individual alleles. In a later analysis, the rate of TCR association differed among HLA loci, with DRB1 alleles having the most associated TCRs and HLA-C alleles having the fewest. A later genetic analysis reported fewer N-insertions in productive TCRs among donors in an Asian-associated ancestry cluster than the approximately 700-donor mean. Linkage disequilibrium might explain the correlated functional status among segregating V segments, but an unknown experimental factor could not be ruled out. Several of the top co-occurrence clusters appeared to be linked to parvovirus B19, influenza, CMV and Epstein-Barr virus, according to a later analysis. Immune exposure information for the cohort was limited to CMV serostatus. At a false discovery rate of 0.05, a later analysis linked around 15,000 TCR beta sequences to specific HLA alleles. A cluster of highly shared sequence variants was judged likely to represent a technical artifact of the sequencing pipeline. Because the 87-base-pair reads could not distinguish some IMGT-functional V segments, including TRBV6-2 and TRBV6-3, those segments were excluded. A further reported finding was that TCR beta sequences accurately predicted the HLA-A and HLA-B alleles for most subjects in the first cohort. V-gene and J-gene trimming of TCR beta chains was associated with a missense DCLRE1C variant in a later genetic analysis, and the association was replicated in an independent cohort. A few of the identified cytomegalovirus-associated TCR beta chains were confirmed in vitro to be specific for cytomegalovirus antigens. It was suggested by the authors that the approach could potentially be generalized to other disease states and immunological phenotypes. HLA typing was unavailable for some donors at each locus, so association tests used only the typed subset. Because counts were too low, some 16 rarely observed V segments, including chromosome 9 orphons, were excluded from the earlier analysis of 587 of the donors. An earlier analysis of 587 of the donors showed that most TCR beta V segments appeared in productive rearrangements either about 90% or about 30% of the time, which broadly matched IMGT annotations.

Library method: the immunoSEQ multiplex PCR assay. For the multiplex PCR, a mixture combining 60 forward primers for TCR Vbeta segments and 13 reverse primers for TCR Jbeta segments was used. The CDR3 region of rearranged TCR beta genes was amplified from genomic DNA with a multiplex PCR assay. The amplified TCR beta libraries were sequenced on the Illumina HiSeq System as 87-base-pair reads. Per the original workflow: A later analysis counted about 76 million unique TCR beta chains across the roughly 700 repertoires, and around 9.9 million of these chains were shared by at least two donors. To remove PCR and sequencing errors, raw reads were error-corrected and collapsed into unique sequences using a nearest-neighbor algorithm that merged closely related sequences. Alignment of CDR3 sequences to IMGT reference sequences was used to assign V, D and J gene segments. For a sequence to be retained, a match of at least six nucleotides was required to both a V gene segment and a J gene segment. A rearrangement was called productive if the CDR3 had no stop codons and remained in frame with V and J, and every other rearrangement was called non-productive. Following IMGT convention, CDR3 was defined as the stretch from the second conserved V-encoded cysteine up to the conserved J-encoded phenylalanine. Sequences without an unambiguous match to a single V gene segment were excluded from the earlier analysis of over 500 of the donors. An earlier analysis of 500 to 600 of the donors classified V segments as functional when productive rearrangements were above 56.7% and as segregating when the standard deviation between donors was above 5%. A statistical classification framework was built to diagnose cytomegalovirus status from the catalog of TCR beta chain sequences. A later analysis assigned V and J genes by comparing TCR nucleotide sequences with IMGT/GENE-DB human TR gene sequences. Using the TCRdist pipeline, a later analysis assigned CDR3 sequences along with most-parsimonious VDJ recombination scenarios. In a later analysis, each TCR beta chain was defined by its CDR3 amino acid sequence together with its V-gene family, and reads lacking a unique V-gene family were excluded. A later analysis removed 550 to 650 highly shared, low-generation-probability nucleotide sequences to deal with suspected cross-contamination and a sequencing artifact. In a later analysis, a clonal expansion index was calculated for each public chain from normalized within-repertoire ranks of inferred template counts. In a later analysis, generation probabilities were computed using a VDJ recombination model fitted to out-of-frame rearrangements, and the results were checked against IGoR. Hypergeometric tests were used in a later analysis to score TCR-TCR, TCR-HLA and TCR-CMV co-occurrence, with a repertoire-size bias correction applied to the TCR pairs. In a later analysis, false discovery rates were estimated by permuting HLA or CMV assignments 20 times. A later analysis grouped co-occurring TCRs with DBSCAN, adding TCRdist sequence similarity when clustering within HLA-allele-positive subsets. Repertoires with fewer than 30,000 or more than 120,000 public chains were left out of co-occurrence clustering, as were four to six repertoires with anomalous nucleotide sharing. Imported from immuneACCESS, the table was reduced by TCRdb to in-frame sequences with V and J called. These copies leave out some clones; in studies compared against another copy, an unresolved V gene accounts for under half, and the cause of the remainder is not known. V and J calls and clone size are copied from that table; D and trimming were computed from the DNA. The sample includes fewer than 180,000 clones, with approximately 79% observed a single time. The leading ten clones occupy around 6.5% of the sample.

The cohort consisted of 666 healthy bone marrow donors. All cohort members were sampled while nominally healthy, although unrecorded immune exposures were likely present. The donor tested CMV seropositive, placing the donor among the 250 to 350 seropositive members of the cohort. A peripheral blood sample was collected from each donor, and TCR beta sequencing was performed on peripheral blood mononuclear cells. Genomic DNA was extracted from the blood cell samples with the Qiagen DNeasy Blood Extraction Kit. Sequences MNHNS (CDR1) and SASEGT (CDR2) are obtained from the germline V gene. The CDR3, from cysteine to phenylalanine, totals 14 residues. CDR3 DNA is the only sequence kept; it has 42 bases, read in frame from the first base. The trim is 11 bases for V and 3 bases for J, with a gap of 17 bases between the germline ends. For this clone: The specificity of this receptor is unknown. Per-base quality was not reported, and no clone a single base away is much larger than it.

The rearrangement combines TRBV6-1 with TRBJ2-1, and perhaps TRBD1 as D gene, on 7 matching bases. Sequenced input: PBMCs. The clonotype comes from a man aged 50 to 59 in good health and CMV-seropositive. The DNA is TGTGCCCCGCCTGCGGGACAGTACTACAATGAGCAGTTCTTC. This sequence encodes CAPPAGQYYNEQFF.